This entry is about one T cell receptor beta chain. Repertoires were generated with immunoSEQ multiplex PCR, while TCRdb's copy carries only in-frame clones and drops some. The repertoire consists of under 170,000 clones, with about 92% occurring once and the leading ten covering 3% to 4%. V lost 2 bases to trimming and J lost 2 bases; unmatched junction nucleotides: 6. From germline, CDR1 is MDHEN and CDR2 SYDVKM. The CDR3 totals 16 residues. This entry belongs to a study of T cell responses to AZD1222 COVID-19 vaccine. This sequence originates from an adult who received the AZD1222 COVID-19 vaccine. Source: peripheral blood, taken 28 days after the second AZD1222 dose. The J gene is TRBJ2-3, the V gene TRBV28; TRBD2 matches 8 bases. The CDR3 is CASSLSAGGLTDTQYF. Here the CDR3 DNA reads TGTGCCAGCAGTTTAAGCGCGGGAGGCCTCACAGATACGCAGTATTTT.